The clone carrying this T cell receptor (beta chain) has only a few counts. The antigen remains unidentified. This sample is drawn from a study of cytomegalovirus exposure and HLA in healthy donors. Study-wide findings and caveats: According to a later analysis, most TCR beta chains associated with CMV appeared HLA-restricted. In an earlier analysis, most TCR beta V segments were productive about 90% or about 30% of the time. In a later analysis, HLA-associated TCR beta chains were more clonally expanded than equally common others. Later analysis identified around 15,000 TCR beta sequences associated with HLA alleles, using a false discovery rate threshold of 0.05.

CDR1 is MNHEY, CDR2 SVGAGI, per germline. CDR3 length: 15 amino acids. V was clipped by 6 bases and J by 6 bases; unmatched bases: 12. 13 Jbeta primers and 60 Vbeta primers were used for the PCR. Measured with immunoSEQ multiplex PCR; TCRdb has only the in-frame clones, and not every one. In the table there are fewer than 200,000 clones, about two thirds of which are singletons. The chain combines TRBV6-5 with TRBJ2-7, with TRBD2 matching 9 bases. The source material was PBMCs. The sequence came from a woman younger than 30 in good health and CMV-seropositive. CDR3 sequence reads: CASSPLGASGVEQYF. As DNA, the CDR3 is TGTGCCAGCAGCCCACTGGGGGCTAGCGGGGTCGAGCAGTACTTC.